This T cell receptor (beta chain) is drawn from a study of blood T cell repertoires in COVID-19. In the study overall: Sites across the United States, Italy and Spain contributed samples from acute and convalescent COVID-19. T cells, B-cell-depleted T cells, or PBMCs supplied cDNA or gDNA.

Clones were sequenced by immunoSEQ multiplex PCR, and TCRdb holds only the in-frame ones, with some missing. The top ten hold roughly 1.4% of the sample, which has over 95,000 clones, roughly 80% seen once. The V end lost 1 base, the J end lost 3 bases, and 19 bases lay between the germline ends. The V gene's germline CDR1 is SGHNT and CDR2 YYREEE (reference sequence). This CDR3 comprises 17 residues. The source of this sequence is a man between 50 and 59 years old with acute or convalescent COVID-19. The sample comprised peripheral blood. The rearrangement uses TRBV5-4 and TRBJ1-1; tentatively, D is TRBD1 (6 bases). In DNA form, the CDR3 reads TGTGCCAGCAGCTTGCCTTTTGGACAGAGAGGGGACACTGAAGCTTTCTTT. It is translated as CASSLPFGQRGDTEAFF. The full variable domain, completed using reference TRBV5-4 and TRBJ1-1, is ETGVTQSPTHLIKTRGQQVTLRCSSQSGHNTVSWYQQALGQGPQFIFQYYREEENGRGNFPPRFSGLQFPNYSSELNVNALELDDSALYLCASSLPFGQRGDTEAFFGQGTRLTVV.